The clone carrying this T cell receptor beta chain was found once. Measured with immunoSEQ multiplex PCR; TCRdb has only the in-frame clones, and not every one. The data hold over 50,000 clones, with under 85% observed a single time. The V gene's germline CDR1 is GTSNPN and CDR2 SVGIG (reference sequence). The CDR3 runs to 12 residues. Trimming removed 7 bases from V and 0 bases from J, with 10 bases in between. The sample belongs to a study of OX40 agonist ivuxolimab in advanced cancers. Study-wide context: Patients were given ivuxolimab, an antibody that agonizes OX40 (CD134).

The TCR originated in an adult with an advanced solid tumor such as melanoma, head and neck, liver or kidney cancer. This sequence joins TRBV30 and TRBJ2-7; no definite D call. Sequences were derived from CD4+ or CD8+ T cells sorted from blood, sampled in a trial of the OX40 agonist ivuxolimab. CDR3 coding DNA: TGTGCCTCCTTGGGCAGCTCCTACGAGCAGTACTTC. It specifies CASLGSSYEQYF. Together with reference TRBV30 and TRBJ2-7, the CDR3 gives the full variable domain: SQTIHQWPATLVQPVGSPLSLECTVEGTSNPNLYWYRQAAGRGLQLLFYSVGIGQISSEVPQNLSASRPQDRQFILSSKKLLLSDSGFYLCASLGSSYEQYFGPGTRLTVT.